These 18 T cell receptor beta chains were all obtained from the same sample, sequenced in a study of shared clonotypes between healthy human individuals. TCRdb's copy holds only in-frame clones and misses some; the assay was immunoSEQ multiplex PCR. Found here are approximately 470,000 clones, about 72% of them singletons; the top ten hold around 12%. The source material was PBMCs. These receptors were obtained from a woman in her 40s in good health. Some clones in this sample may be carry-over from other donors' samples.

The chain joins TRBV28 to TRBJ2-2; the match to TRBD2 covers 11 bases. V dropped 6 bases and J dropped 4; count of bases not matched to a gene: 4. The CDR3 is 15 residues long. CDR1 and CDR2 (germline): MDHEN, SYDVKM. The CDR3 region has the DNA TGTGCCAGCAGACTAGCGGGAGAGGTCACCGGGGAGCTGTTTTTT. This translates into CASRLAGEVTGELFF.

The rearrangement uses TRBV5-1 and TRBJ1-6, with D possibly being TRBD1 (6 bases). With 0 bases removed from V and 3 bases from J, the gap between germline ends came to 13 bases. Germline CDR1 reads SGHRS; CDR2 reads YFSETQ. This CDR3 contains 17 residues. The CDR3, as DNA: TGCGCCAGCAGCTTGGGGGTGCGACAGGACTATAATTCACCCCTCCACTTT. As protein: CASSLGVRQDYNSPLHF.

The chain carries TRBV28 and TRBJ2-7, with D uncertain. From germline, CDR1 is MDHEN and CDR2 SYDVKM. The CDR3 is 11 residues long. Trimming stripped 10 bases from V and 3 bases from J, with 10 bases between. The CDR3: CATTLHYEQYF. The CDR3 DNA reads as TGTGCCACCACACTCCACTACGAGCAGTACTTC. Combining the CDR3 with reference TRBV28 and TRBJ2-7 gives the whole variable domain DVKVTQSSRYLVKRTGEKVFLECVQDMDHENMFWYRQDPGLGLRLIYFSYDVKMKEKGDIPEGYSVSREKKERFSLILESASTNQTSMYLCATTLHYEQYFGPGTRLTVT.

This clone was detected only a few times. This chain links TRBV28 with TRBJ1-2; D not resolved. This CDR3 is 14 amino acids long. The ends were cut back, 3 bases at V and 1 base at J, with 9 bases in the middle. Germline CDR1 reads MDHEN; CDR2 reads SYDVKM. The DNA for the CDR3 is TGTGCCAGCAGTTTGACCCGGTTTAACTATGGCTACACCTTC. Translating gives CASSLTRFNYGYTF.

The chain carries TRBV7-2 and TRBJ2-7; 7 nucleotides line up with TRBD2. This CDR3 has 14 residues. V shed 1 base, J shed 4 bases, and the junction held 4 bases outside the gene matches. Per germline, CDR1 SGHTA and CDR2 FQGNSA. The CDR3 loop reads CASSLGMREYEQYF. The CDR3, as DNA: TGTGCCAGCAGCTTAGGAATGCGGGAGTACGAGCAGTACTTC. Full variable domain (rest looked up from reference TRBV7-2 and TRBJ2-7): GAGVSQSPSNKVTEKGKDVELRCDPISGHTALYWYRQSLGQGLEFLIYFQGNSAPDKSGLPSDRFSAERTGGSVSTLTIQRTQQEDSAVYLCASSLGMREYEQYFGPGTRLTVT.

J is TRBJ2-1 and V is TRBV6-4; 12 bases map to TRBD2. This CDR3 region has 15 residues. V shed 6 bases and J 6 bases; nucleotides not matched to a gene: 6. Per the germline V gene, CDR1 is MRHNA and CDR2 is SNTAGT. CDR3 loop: CASRPLAGGGNEQFF. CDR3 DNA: TGTGCCAGCAGGCCCCTAGCGGGAGGGGGCAATGAGCAGTTCTTC.

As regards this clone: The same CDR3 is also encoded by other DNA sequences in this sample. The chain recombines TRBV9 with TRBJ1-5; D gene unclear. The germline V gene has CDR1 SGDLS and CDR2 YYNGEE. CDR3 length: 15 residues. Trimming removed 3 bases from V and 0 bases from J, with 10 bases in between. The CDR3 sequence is CASSETAYSNQPQHF. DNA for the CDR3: TGTGCCAGCAGCGAAACAGCATATAGCAATCAGCCCCAGCATTTT.

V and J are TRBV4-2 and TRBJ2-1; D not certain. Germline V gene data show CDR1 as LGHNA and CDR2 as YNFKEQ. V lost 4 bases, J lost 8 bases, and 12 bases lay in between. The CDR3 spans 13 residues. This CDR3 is CASSRASLYEQFF. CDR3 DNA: TGTGCCAGCAGCCGAGCTAGTTTATATGAGCAGTTCTTC.

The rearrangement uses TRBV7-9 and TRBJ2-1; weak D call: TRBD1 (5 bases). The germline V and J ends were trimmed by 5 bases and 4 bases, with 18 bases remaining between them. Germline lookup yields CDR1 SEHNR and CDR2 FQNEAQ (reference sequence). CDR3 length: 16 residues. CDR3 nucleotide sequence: TGTGCCAGCAGCAGGGGTACGCGAGTTAAATACAATGAGCAGTTCTTC. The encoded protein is CASSRGTRVKYNEQFF.

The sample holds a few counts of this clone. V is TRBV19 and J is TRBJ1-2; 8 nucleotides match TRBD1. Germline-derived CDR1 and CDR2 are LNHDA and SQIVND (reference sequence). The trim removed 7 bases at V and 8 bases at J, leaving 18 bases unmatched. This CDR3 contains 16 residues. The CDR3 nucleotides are TGTGCCAGTATCCGGGACAGGAGTCCTAGGTATGGAGGCTACACCTTC. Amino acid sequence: CASIRDRSPRYGGYTF.

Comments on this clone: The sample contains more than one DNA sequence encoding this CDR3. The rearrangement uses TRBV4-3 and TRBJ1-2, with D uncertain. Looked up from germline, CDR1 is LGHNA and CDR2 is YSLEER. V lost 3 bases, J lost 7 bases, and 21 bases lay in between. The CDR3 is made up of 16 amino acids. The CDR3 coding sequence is TGCGCCAGCAGCCAGACCGCAGGACTCACCTCTTCTGGCTACACCTTC. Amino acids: CASSQTAGLTSSGYTF.

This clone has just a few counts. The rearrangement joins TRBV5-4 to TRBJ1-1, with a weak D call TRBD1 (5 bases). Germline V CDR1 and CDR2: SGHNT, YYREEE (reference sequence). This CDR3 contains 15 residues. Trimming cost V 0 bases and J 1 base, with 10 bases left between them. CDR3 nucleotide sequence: TGTGCCAGCAGCTTGGGCGGCAGGGAGAACACTGAAGCTTTCTTT. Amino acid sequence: CASSLGGRENTEAFF.

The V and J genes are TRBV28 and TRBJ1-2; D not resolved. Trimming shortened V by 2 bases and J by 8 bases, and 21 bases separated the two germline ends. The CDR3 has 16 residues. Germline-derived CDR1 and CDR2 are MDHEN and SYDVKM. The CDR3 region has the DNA TGTGCCAGCAGTTTACCCTCCGTCAGCCCCACGGAGGGCTACACCTTC. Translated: CASSLPSVSPTEGYTF.

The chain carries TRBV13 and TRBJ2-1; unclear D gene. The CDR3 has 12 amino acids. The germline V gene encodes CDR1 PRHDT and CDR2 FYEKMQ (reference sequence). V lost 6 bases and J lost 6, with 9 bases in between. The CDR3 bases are TGTGCCAGCAGTGGCGAGAGCAATGAGCAGTTCTTC. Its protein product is CASSGESNEQFF.

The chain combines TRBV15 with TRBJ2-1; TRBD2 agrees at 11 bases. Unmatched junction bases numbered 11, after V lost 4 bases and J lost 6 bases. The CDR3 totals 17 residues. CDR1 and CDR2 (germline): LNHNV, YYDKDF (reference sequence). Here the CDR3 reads CATSKTLGSGRANEQFF. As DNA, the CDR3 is TGTGCCACCAGCAAAACCCTGGGTAGCGGGAGGGCCAATGAGCAGTTCTTC. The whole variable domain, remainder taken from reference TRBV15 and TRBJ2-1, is DAMVIQNPRYQVTQFGKPVTLSCSQTLNHNVMYWYQQKSSQAPKLLFHYYDKDFNNEADTPDNFQSRRPNTSFCFLDIRSPGLGDTAMYLCATSKTLGSGRANEQFFGPGTRLTVL.

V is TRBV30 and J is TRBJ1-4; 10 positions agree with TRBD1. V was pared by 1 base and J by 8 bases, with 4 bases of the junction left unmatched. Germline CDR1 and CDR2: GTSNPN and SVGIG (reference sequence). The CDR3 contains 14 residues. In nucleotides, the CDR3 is TGTGCCTGGAGTGGGGACAGGGGATACGAAAAACTGTTTTTT. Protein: CAWSGDRGYEKLFF.

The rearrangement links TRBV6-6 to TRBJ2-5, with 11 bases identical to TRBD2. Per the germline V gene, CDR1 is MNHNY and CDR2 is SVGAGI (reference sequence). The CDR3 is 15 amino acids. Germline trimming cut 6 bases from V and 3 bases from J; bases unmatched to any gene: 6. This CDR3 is CASRKTSGKEETQYF. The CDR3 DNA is TGTGCCAGCAGGAAGACTAGCGGGAAGGAAGAGACCCAGTACTTC.

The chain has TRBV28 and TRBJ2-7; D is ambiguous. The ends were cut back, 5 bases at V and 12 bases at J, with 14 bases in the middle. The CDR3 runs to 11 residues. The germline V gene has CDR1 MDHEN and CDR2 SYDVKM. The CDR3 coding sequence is TGTGCCAGCAGTGTAGGGCCCCGTAGGTACTTC. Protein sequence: CASSVGPRRYF.